This T cell receptor (beta chain) was profiled in a study of post-analysis software for immune sequencing data. Overall study results and limits: Controls had lower frequencies than patients of about 5 TRBV segments, which included TRBV5-6, TRBV5-1 and TRBV20-1.

A note on this clonotype: Its antigen is unidentified.

CDR1 is DFQATT and CDR2 is SNEGSKA in the germline V gene (reference sequence). V gave up 3 bases and J gave up 9 bases, with 9 bases separating them. The CDR3 extends over 11 amino acids. Researchers reported that TCR beta cDNA libraries carried unique molecular identifiers. TCRdb reanalysed the PCR reads using MiXCR and keeps one entry per CDR3 protein. The table includes about 160,000 distinct CDR3 sequences, about 34% detected once. The TCR sequence derives from a girl aged 10-17 years with multiple sclerosis. The sequences come from blood, collected after autologous hematopoietic stem cell transplantation. The rearrangement joins TRBV20-1 to TRBJ2-1; D is perhaps TRBD2 (6 bases). This CDR3 is CSARGGIEQFF. Here the CDR3 DNA reads TGCAGTGCTAGGGGGGGAATTGAGCAGTTCTTC.